The rows below give T cell receptor beta chains drawn from one sample of a study of T cell changes during pregnancy in multiple sclerosis. Assay used: immunoSEQ multiplex PCR; TCRdb lists only in-frame clones, some missing. The table has approximately 88,000 clones, approximately 95% seen once. Specimen: peripheral blood, collected in the first trimester of pregnancy. The receptors were gathered from a female donor with multiple sclerosis, enrolled in a pregnancy study. CDR3s include the opening cysteine and the closing phenylalanine or tryptophan. The D gene is left open where the match is weak. Only part of the rows carry a size: once, few, many, or a class if the clone is expanded.

v_gene: TRBV30; abundance: .; j_gene: TRBJ2-1; d_gene: TRBD2; CDR3aa: CAWSRLAGFDEQFF; CDR3nt: TGTGCCTGGAGTCGACTAGCGGGGTTCGATGAGCAGTTCTTC
v_gene: TRBV19; abundance: .; j_gene: TRBJ1-4; d_gene: .; CDR3aa: CASSYRFSTNEKLFF; CDR3nt: TGTGCCAGTAGCTACAGGTTCTCAACTAATGAAAAACTGTTTTTT
v_gene: TRBV6-4; abundance: once; j_gene: TRBJ2-1; d_gene: .; CDR3aa: CASSVEEGSYNEQFF; CDR3nt: TGTGCCAGCAGTGTGGAGGAAGGGTCCTACAATGAGCAGTTCTTC
v_gene: TRBV9; abundance: .; j_gene: TRBJ2-5; d_gene: TRBD1; CDR3aa: CASSVDWTGGGETQYF; CDR3nt: TGTGCCAGCAGCGTAGACTGGACAGGGGGCGGTGAGACCCAGTACTTC
v_gene: TRBV27; abundance: few; j_gene: TRBJ1-6; d_gene: .; CDR3aa: CASSFGRKSPLHF; CDR3nt: TGTGCCAGCAGCTTTGGGAGGAAGTCACCCCTCCACTTT
v_gene: TRBV7-2; abundance: .; j_gene: TRBJ2-3; d_gene: .; CDR3aa: CASSLVGAGDTQYF; CDR3nt: TGTGCCAGCAGCTTAGTGGGGGCCGGGGATACGCAGTATTTT
v_gene: TRBV9; abundance: .; j_gene: TRBJ2-1; d_gene: .; CDR3aa: CASSGTGGEVEQFF; CDR3nt: TGTGCCAGCAGCGGCACCGGGGGTGAGGTTGAGCAGTTCTTC
v_gene: TRBV10-3; abundance: .; j_gene: TRBJ2-1; d_gene: .; CDR3aa: CAISGAGSDFSEQFF; CDR3nt: TGTGCCATCAGTGGGGCAGGTAGTGATTTTAGTGAGCAGTTCTTC
v_gene: TRBV5-1; abundance: .; j_gene: TRBJ1-2; d_gene: .; CDR3aa: CASSLGGASGYTF; CDR3nt: TGCGCCAGCAGCTTGGGGGGCGCGAGTGGCTACACCTTC
v_gene: TRBV7-9; abundance: .; j_gene: TRBJ1-6; d_gene: .; CDR3aa: CASSLNRVGSPLHF; CDR3nt: TGTGCCAGCAGCTTAAACAGGGTGGGTTCACCCCTCCACTTT
v_gene: TRBV7-9; abundance: .; j_gene: TRBJ2-5; d_gene: .; CDR3aa: CASSLAISGRFGETQYF; CDR3nt: TGTGCCAGCAGCTTAGCGATCAGCGGCCGCTTCGGAGAGACCCAGTACTTC
v_gene: TRBV9; abundance: .; j_gene: TRBJ1-2; d_gene: .; CDR3aa: CASSGSAWGYTF; CDR3nt: TGTGCCAGCAGCGGCAGTGCTTGGGGCTACACCTTC
v_gene: TRBV30; abundance: .; j_gene: TRBJ1-1; d_gene: .; CDR3aa: CAWTLGGPTAGDTEAFF; CDR3nt: TGTGCCTGGACTCTTGGAGGACCGACGGCTGGGGACACTGAAGCTTTCTTT
v_gene: TRBV6-5; abundance: .; j_gene: TRBJ1-5; d_gene: TRBD1; CDR3aa: CASSRGQGDQPQHF; CDR3nt: TGTGCCAGCAGCCGCGGACAGGGGGATCAGCCCCAGCATTTT